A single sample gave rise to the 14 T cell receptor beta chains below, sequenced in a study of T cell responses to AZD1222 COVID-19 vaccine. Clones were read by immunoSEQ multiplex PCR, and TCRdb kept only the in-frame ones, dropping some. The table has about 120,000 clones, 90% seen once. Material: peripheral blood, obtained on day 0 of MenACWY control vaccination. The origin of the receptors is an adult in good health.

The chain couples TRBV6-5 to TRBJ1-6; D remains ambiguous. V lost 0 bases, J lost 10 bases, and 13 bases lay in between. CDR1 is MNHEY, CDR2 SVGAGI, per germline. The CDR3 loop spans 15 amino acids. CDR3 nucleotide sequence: TGTGCCAGCAGTTACTCGTTGAACACCCTATCACCCCTCCACTTT. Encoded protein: CASSYSLNTLSPLHF.

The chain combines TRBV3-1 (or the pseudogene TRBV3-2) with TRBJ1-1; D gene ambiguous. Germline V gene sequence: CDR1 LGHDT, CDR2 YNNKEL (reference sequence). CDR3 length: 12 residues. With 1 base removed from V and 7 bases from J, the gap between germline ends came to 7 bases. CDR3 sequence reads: CASSQAGNEAFF. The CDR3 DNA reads TGTGCCAGCAGCCAAGCTGGGAATGAAGCTTTCTTT.

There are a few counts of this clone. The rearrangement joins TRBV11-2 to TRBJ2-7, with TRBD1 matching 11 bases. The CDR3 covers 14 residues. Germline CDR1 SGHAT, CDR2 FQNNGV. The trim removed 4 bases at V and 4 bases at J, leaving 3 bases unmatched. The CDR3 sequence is CASSSGTGGYEQYV. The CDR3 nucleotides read TGTGCCAGCAGCTCCGGGACAGGGGGTTACGAGCAGTACGTC.

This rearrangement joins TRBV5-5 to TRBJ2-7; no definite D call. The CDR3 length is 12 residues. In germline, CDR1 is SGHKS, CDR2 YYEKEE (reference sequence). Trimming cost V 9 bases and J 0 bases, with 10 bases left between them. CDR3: CAIPPNSYEQYF. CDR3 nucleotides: TGTGCCATCCCCCCAAACTCCTACGAGCAGTACTTC.

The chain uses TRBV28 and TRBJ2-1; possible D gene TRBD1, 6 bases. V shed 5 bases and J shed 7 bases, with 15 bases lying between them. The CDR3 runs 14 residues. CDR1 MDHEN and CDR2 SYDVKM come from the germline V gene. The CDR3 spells CASSPRTDWNEQFF. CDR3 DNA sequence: TGTGCCAGCAGTCCCAGGACAGATTGGAATGAGCAGTTCTTC.

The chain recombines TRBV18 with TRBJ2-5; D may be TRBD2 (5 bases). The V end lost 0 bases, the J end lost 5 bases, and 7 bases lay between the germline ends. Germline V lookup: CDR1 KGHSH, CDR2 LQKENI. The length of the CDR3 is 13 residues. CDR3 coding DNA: TGTGCCAGCTCACCACCGCCGGGGGAGACCCAGTACTTC. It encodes CASSPPPGETQYF.

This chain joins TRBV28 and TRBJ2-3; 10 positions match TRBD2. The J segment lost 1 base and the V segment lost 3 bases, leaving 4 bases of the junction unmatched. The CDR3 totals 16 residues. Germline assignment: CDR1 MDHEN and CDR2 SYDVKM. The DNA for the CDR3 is TGTGCCAGCAGTTTGGGAACTAGCGGGGGCACAGATACGCAGTATTTT. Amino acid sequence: CASSLGTSGGTDTQYF.

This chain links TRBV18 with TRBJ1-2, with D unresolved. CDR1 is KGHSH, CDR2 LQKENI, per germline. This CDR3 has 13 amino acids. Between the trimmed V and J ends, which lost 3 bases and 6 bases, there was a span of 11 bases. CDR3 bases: TGTGCCAGCTCACCGGAAGGGTTTCATGGCTACACCTTC. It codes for CASSPEGFHGYTF.

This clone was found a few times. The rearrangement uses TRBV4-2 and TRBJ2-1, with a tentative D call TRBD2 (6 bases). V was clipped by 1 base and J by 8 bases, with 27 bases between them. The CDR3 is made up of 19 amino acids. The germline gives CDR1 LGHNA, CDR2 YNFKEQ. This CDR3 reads CASSQGVLAPFGLGDEQFF. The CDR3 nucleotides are TGTGCCAGCAGCCAAGGAGTGCTAGCGCCCTTTGGGTTGGGCGATGAGCAGTTCTTC.

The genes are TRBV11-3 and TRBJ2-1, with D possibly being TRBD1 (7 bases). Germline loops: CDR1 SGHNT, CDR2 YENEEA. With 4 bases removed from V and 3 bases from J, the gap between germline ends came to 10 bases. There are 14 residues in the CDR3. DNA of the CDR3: TGTGCCAGCAGCTCGCAGGGGGGCTACAATGAGCAGTTCTTC. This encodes CASSSQGGYNEQFF.

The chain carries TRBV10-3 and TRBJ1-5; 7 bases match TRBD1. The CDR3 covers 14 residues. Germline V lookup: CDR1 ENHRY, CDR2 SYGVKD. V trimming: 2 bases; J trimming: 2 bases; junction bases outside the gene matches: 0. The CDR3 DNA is TGTGCCATCAGTGAGGGACAGGGCAATCAGCCCCAGCATTTT. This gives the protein CAISEGQGNQPQHF.

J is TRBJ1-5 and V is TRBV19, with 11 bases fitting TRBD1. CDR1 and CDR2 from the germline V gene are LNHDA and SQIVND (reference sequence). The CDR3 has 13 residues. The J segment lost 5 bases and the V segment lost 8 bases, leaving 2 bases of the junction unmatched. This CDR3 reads CASGGQGDQPQHF. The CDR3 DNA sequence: TGTGCCAGTGGGGGACAGGGGGATCAGCCCCAGCATTTT.

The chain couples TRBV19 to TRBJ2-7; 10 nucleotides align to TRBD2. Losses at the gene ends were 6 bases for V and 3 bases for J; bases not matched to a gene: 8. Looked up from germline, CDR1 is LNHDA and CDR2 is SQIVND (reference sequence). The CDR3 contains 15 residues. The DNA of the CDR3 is TGTGCCAGTAGCCCCTTCTCTAGCGGGAGCTACGAGCAGTACTTC. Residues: CASSPFSSGSYEQYF.

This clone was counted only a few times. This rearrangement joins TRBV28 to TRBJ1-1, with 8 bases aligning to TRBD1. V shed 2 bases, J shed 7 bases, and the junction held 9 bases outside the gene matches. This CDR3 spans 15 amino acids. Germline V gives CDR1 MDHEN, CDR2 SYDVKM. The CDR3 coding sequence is TGTGCCAGCAGTTTAAAGCCAGGGGGCATAGGTGAAGCTTTCTTT. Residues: CASSLKPGGIGEAFF.